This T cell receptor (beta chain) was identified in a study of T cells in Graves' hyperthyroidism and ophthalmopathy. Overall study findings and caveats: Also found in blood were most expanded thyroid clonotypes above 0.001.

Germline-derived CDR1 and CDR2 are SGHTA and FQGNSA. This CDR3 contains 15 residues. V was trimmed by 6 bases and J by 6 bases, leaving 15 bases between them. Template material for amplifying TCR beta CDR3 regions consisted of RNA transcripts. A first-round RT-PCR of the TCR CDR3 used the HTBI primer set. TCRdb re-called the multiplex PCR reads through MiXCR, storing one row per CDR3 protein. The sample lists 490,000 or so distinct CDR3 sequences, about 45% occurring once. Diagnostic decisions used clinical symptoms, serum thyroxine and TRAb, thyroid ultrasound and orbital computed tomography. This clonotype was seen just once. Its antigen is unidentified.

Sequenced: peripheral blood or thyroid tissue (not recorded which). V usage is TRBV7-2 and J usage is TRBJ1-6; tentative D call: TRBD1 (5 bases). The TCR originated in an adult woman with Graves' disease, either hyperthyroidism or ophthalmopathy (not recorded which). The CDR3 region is CASSLLGTANSPLHF. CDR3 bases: TGTGCCAGCAGTTTACTCGGGACGGCTAATTCACCCCTCCACTTT.